Listed below are T cell receptor beta chains from one sample, sequenced in a study of cytotoxic CD8 clonotypes in ibrutinib-treated CLL. Assay: immunoSEQ multiplex PCR; the TCRdb copy retains only in-frame clones and omits some. The sample includes about 200,000 clones, 55% to 85% of them seen just once. The sequenced sample was PBMCs, obtained after 24 months of ibrutinib treatment. Receptor source: a human donor with chronic lymphocytic leukemia. Each CDR3 is given with its conserved first and last residue. A D gene is named only where the DNA matches it firmly. Not all rows give a size; the values are once, few, many and, for expanded clones, a class.

>TRBD1|TRBJ2-4|15|TRBV27|.
CASSIGTGLLHIQYF
TGTGCCAGCAGTATCGGGACAGGGCTTTTGCACATTCAGTACTTC
>TRBD2|TRBJ2-1|16|TRBV9|.
CASSPPGLAGFDEQFF
TGTGCCAGCAGCCCTCCTGGACTAGCGGGGTTTGATGAGCAGTTCTTC
>TRBD1|TRBJ1-2|18|TRBV4-3|.
CASSQDLGRGRANYGYTF
TGCGCCAGCAGCCAAGATTTGGGCAGGGGGCGAGCTAACTATGGCTACACCTTC
>TRBD2|TRBJ2-2|16|TRBV4-2|.
CASSQALAGGSGELFF
TGTGCCAGCAGCCAGGCACTAGCGGGAGGATCCGGGGAGCTGTTTTTT
>.|TRBJ2-7|12|TRBV7-8|once
CASRGRSYEQYF
TGTGCCAGCAGAGGGCGCTCCTACGAGCAGTACTTC
>.|TRBJ2-5|10|TRBV25-1|.
CASYQETQYF
TGTGCCAGCTACCAAGAGACCCAGTACTTC
>.|TRBJ2-1|12|TRBV19|once
CASSVTGNEQFF
TGTGCCAGTAGTGTGACCGGCAATGAGCAGTTCTTC
>TRBD1|TRBJ2-7|19|TRBV29-1|.
CSASGGKEFMGQGRYEQYF
TGCAGCGCCTCCGGGGGAAAGGAATTTATGGGACAGGGAAGATACGAGCAGTACTTC
>TRBD1|TRBJ2-7|15|TRBV19|.
CASSEGTGASYEQYF
TGTGCCAGTAGTGAAGGGACAGGGGCCTCCTACGAGCAGTACTTC
>TRBD2|TRBJ2-3|18|TRBV4-1|.
CASSQGLAGIHHTDTQYF
TGCGCCAGCAGCCAGGGACTAGCGGGCATTCATCACACAGATACGCAGTATTTT
>.|TRBJ1-1|11|TRBV18|few
CASSQITEAFF
TGTGCCAGCTCACAAATCACTGAAGCTTTCTTT